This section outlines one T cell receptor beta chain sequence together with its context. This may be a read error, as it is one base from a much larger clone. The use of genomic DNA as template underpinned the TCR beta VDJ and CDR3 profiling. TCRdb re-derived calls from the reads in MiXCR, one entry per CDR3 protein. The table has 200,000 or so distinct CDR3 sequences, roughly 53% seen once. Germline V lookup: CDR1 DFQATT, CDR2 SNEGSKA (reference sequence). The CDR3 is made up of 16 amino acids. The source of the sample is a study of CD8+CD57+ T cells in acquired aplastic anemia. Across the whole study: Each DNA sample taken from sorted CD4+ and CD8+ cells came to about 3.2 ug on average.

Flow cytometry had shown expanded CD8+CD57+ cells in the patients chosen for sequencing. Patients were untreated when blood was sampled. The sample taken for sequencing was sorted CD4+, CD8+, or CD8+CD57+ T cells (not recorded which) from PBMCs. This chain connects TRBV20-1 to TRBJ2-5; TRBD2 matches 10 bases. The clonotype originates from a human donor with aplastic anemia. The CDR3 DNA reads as TGCAGTGCTAGAGAGCTAGCGGGGGTTTACCAAGAGACCCGGTACTTC. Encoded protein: CSARELAGVYQETRYF.